The 13 T cell receptor beta chains presented below share a single source sample, sequenced in a study of blood T cell repertoires in COVID-19. Some clones are missing from TCRdb's copy, which holds only in-frame ones; the method was immunoSEQ multiplex PCR. The table lists tens of thousands of clones, roughly 79% of them singletons. The source material was peripheral blood. These receptor sequences come from a woman aged 70-85 years with acute or convalescent COVID-19.

This clone showed up just a few times. The chain has TRBV28 and TRBJ2-7; TRBD2 agrees at 9 bases. The V segment lost 5 bases and the J segment 9 bases; nucleotides outside the gene matches: 11. Per germline, CDR1 MDHEN and CDR2 SYDVKM. This CDR3 contains 14 residues. The CDR3 DNA sequence: TGTGCCAGCAGTGCTAGCGGGATCATCGGCGGGCAGTACTTC. This encodes CASSASGIIGGQYF.

The rearrangement links TRBV27 to TRBJ1-6; 11 bases agree with TRBD1. From germline, CDR1 is MNHEY and CDR2 SMNVEV (reference sequence). V lost 5 bases and J lost 4; bases outside the gene matches: 13. This CDR3 region has 19 residues. CDR3 sequence (DNA): TGTGCCAGCAGTCGCCGGACAGGGGGCGGGAAGTTGTATAATTCACCCCTCCACTTT. As protein: CASSRRTGGGKLYNSPLHF.

V usage is TRBV5-8 and J usage is TRBJ1-4; 9 bases agree with TRBD1. V lost 1 base, J lost 8 bases, and 6 bases stayed unmatched. The CDR3 loop spans 15 amino acids. Looked up from germline, CDR1 is SGHTS and CDR2 is YDEGEE. CDR3 nucleotide sequence: TGTGCCAGCAGCTTGCGGACAGGGGTAGGGGAAAAACTGTTTTTT. Encoded protein: CASSLRTGVGEKLFF.

This sequence joins TRBV3-1 (or the pseudogene TRBV3-2) and TRBJ1-5, with D tentatively TRBD1 (5 bases). V shed 4 bases and J shed 3 bases, with 13 bases lying between them. CDR1 LGHDT and CDR2 YNNKEL come from the germline V gene (reference sequence). This CDR3 region has 15 residues. CDR3 DNA sequence: TGTGCCAGCAGCCTGGGGCAGAGCCTCAATCAGCCCCAGCATTTT. As protein: CASSLGQSLNQPQHF.

This rearrangement joins TRBV27 to TRBJ2-7; D is undetermined. With 5 bases removed from V and 3 bases from J, the gap between germline ends came to 14 bases. Looked up from germline, CDR1 is MNHEY and CDR2 is SMNVEV (reference sequence). The CDR3 sequence is 14 residues long. The CDR3 loop is CASSPLTESYEQYF. CDR3 in DNA: TGTGCCAGCAGTCCCTTGACTGAAAGCTACGAGCAGTACTTC.

This CDR3 is CASSELGASVNSPLHF. The CDR3 nucleotides read TGTGCCAGCAGTGAACTGGGGGCGTCGGTTAATTCACCCCTCCACTTT. The J gene is TRBJ1-6, the V gene TRBV25-1; D might be TRBD1 (6 bases). CDR1 and CDR2 (germline): MGHDK, SYGVNS. V was trimmed by 2 bases and J by 6 bases, leaving 14 bases between them. CDR3 length: 16 residues.

The genes are TRBV14 and TRBJ2-3; D unclear. Germline V gene data show CDR1 as SGHDN and CDR2 as FVKESK. This CDR3 has 13 residues. The V gene lost 0 bases and the J gene lost 5 bases, with 6 bases spanning the gap. The CDR3 spells CASSQDYRDTQYF. The CDR3 DNA reads TGTGCCAGCAGCCAAGATTATAGAGATACGCAGTATTTT.

This clone has only one observation. This rearrangement joins TRBV5-5 to TRBJ2-1; D is unclear. CDR3 length: 12 amino acids. CDR1 SGHKS and CDR2 YYEKEE come from the germline V gene (reference sequence). V was cut by 0 bases and J by 15 bases, with 13 bases left in between. For the CDR3, the DNA is TGTGCCAGCAGCTTGGGCCGGGTAGGAAGGTTCTTC. Translated, it gives CASSLGRVGRFF.

This clone was observed a single time. The chain recombines TRBV19 with TRBJ2-1; 12 nucleotides agree with TRBD2. Trimming at V came to 8 bases and at J to 7 bases, leaving 6 bases not matched to a gene. This CDR3 is built from 14 residues. The germline V gene has CDR1 LNHDA and CDR2 SQIVND (reference sequence). The CDR3 DNA sequence: TGTGCCAGTGCGACTAGCGGGAGAGGTAATGAGCAGTTCTTC. Amino acids: CASATSGRGNEQFF.

The chain has TRBV30 and TRBJ1-5; perhaps TRBD1 as D (6 bases). V was clipped by 4 bases and J by 9 bases, with 16 bases between them. The germline CDR1 and CDR2 sequences are GTSNPN and SVGIG (reference sequence). The CDR3 length is 13 residues. The CDR3 sequence is CAWNPGEGWPQHF. Written as DNA, the CDR3 is TGTGCCTGGAATCCAGGGGAGGGTTGGCCCCAGCATTTT.

The table lists this clone with a few counts. The chain couples TRBV6-1 to TRBJ1-1; 12 positions agree with TRBD1. Germline CDR1 and CDR2: MNHNS and SASEGT. This CDR3 contains 16 residues. J gave up 11 bases and V 4 bases, and 14 bases lay outside the gene matches. The CDR3 protein is CASSGNPGQGADEAFF. As DNA, the CDR3 is TGTGCCAGCAGTGGTAACCCGGGACAGGGGGCCGATGAGGCTTTCTTT.

J is TRBJ1-6 and V is TRBV7-9, with TRBD1 as a possible D gene (5 bases). This CDR3 spans 15 amino acids. CDR1 is SEHNR and CDR2 is FQNEAQ in the germline V gene (reference sequence). Trimming pared 6 bases from V and 10 bases from J, leaving 19 bases between. This chain's CDR3 is CASSYKGLIGSPLHF. The CDR3 region has the DNA TGTGCCAGCAGTTACAAGGGGTTAATAGGGTCACCCCTCCACTTT.

The chain combines TRBV28 with TRBJ2-1, with TRBD1 matching 9 bases. V was pared by 3 bases and J by 10 bases, with 16 bases of the junction left unmatched. The germline V gene has CDR1 MDHEN and CDR2 SYDVKM. The CDR3 loop spans 17 amino acids. This CDR3 is CASSFDPGQGLSGEQFF. The CDR3 nucleotides are TGTGCCAGCAGTTTCGACCCGGGACAGGGACTAAGCGGAGAGCAGTTCTTC. The full variable domain, in which reference TRBV28 and TRBJ2-1 provide the parts outside the CDR3, is DVKVTQSSRYLVKRTGEKVFLECVQDMDHENMFWYRQDPGLGLRLIYFSYDVKMKEKGDIPEGYSVSREKKERFSLILESASTNQTSMYLCASSFDPGQGLSGEQFFGPGTRLTVL.